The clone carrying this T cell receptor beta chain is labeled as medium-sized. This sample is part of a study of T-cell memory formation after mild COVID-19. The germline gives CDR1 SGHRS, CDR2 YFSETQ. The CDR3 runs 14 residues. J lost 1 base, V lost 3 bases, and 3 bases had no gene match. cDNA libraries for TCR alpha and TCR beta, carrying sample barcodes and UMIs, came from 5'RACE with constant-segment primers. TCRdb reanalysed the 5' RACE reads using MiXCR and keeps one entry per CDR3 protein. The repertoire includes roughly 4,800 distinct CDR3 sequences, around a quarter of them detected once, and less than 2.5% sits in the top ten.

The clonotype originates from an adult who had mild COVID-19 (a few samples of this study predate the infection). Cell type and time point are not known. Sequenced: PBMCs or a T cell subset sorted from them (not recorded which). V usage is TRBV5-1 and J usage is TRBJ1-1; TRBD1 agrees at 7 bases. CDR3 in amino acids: CASSSTGENTEAFF. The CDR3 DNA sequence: TGCGCCAGCAGCTCTACAGGGGAGAACACTGAAGCTTTCTTT.